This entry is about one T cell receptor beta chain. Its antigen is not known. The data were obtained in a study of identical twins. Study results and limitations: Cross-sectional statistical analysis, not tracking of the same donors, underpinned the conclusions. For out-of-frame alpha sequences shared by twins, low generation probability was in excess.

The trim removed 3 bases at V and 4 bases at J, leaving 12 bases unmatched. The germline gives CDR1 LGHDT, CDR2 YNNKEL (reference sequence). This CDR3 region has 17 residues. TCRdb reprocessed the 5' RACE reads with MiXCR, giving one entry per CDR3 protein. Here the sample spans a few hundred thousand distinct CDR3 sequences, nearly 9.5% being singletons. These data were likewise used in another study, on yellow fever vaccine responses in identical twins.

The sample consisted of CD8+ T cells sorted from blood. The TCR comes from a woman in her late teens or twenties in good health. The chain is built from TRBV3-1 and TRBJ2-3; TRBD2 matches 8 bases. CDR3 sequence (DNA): TGTGCCAGCAGCCAGGGAGCCGGGACTAGTATCGCAGATACGCAGTATTTT. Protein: CASSQGAGTSIADTQYF.